Shown below are 2 T cell receptor beta chains from a single sample sequenced in a study of CD8+CD57+ T cells in acquired aplastic anemia. Both TCR beta VDJ combination and CDR3 sequence profiling were carried out. Genomic DNA was the template for this profiling. TCRdb re-derived calls from the reads in MiXCR, one entry per CDR3 protein. Seen here are around 200,000 distinct CDR3 sequences, 65% observed once, and the top ten hold around three fifths. Patients included in sequencing had previously demonstrated CD8+CD57+ cell expansion by flow cytometry. Sample: sorted CD4+, CD8+, or CD8+CD57+ T cells (not recorded which) from PBMCs. These receptors all stem from a human donor with aplastic anemia.

V usage is TRBV15 and J usage is TRBJ1-2; 12 nucleotides line up with TRBD1. Trimming took 3 bases from V and 2 from J; bases not matched to a gene: 7. The germline V gene has CDR1 LNHNV and CDR2 YYDKDF (reference sequence). The CDR3 sequence is 17 residues long. CDR3 sequence (DNA): TGTGCCACCAGCAGCAGGGACAGGGGGCGCGGGAACTATGGCTACACCTTC. It translates to CATSSRDRGRGNYGYTF. Combining the CDR3 with reference TRBV15 and TRBJ1-2 gives the whole variable domain DAMVIQNPRYQVTQFGKPVTLSCSQTLNHNVMYWYQQKSSQAPKLLFHYYDKDFNNEADTPDNFQSRRPNTSFCFLDIRSPGLGDTAMYLCATSSRDRGRGNYGYTFGSGTRLTVV.

The chain carries TRBV5-1 and TRBJ2-2; possibly TRBD2 for D (5 bases). This CDR3 spans 15 amino acids. V shed 3 bases and J shed 4 bases, with 13 bases lying between them. Germline lookup yields CDR1 SGHRS and CDR2 YFSETQ. This CDR3 reads CASSYAMGSTGELFF. Written as DNA, the CDR3 is TGCGCCAGCAGCTACGCTATGGGGAGCACCGGGGAGCTGTTTTTT.